This TCR beta chain is drawn from a study of Ad26.COV2.S vaccination and SARS-CoV-2 variants. The wider study: Enrollment placed the donor in the COV1001 Ad26.COV2.S trial arm. Doses of Ad26.COV2.S were injected into muscle once or twice, 56 days apart. Study findings and constraints: Substantial post-vaccination breadth of spike-specific CD8+ and CD4+ T cell responses was reported.

Concerning this clone itself: Its target is not known.

TCRdb's table, derived via immunoSEQ multiplex PCR, lists solely in-frame clones and lacks some. Among 400,000 to 450,000 clones listed, roughly 90% were seen once. V lost 6 bases, J lost 6 bases, and 12 bases lay in between. The CDR3 loop spans 13 amino acids. Looked up from germline, CDR1 is LNHDA and CDR2 is SQIVND (reference sequence). Treatment noted: around 19 received Ad26.COV2.S at low or high dose, single or two shots; five or six received placebo; per-sample allocation not given. Samples were taken on day 63 after the first vaccine or placebo injection. The source was peripheral blood, collected in a trial of Ad26.COV2.S vaccine versus placebo. The rearrangement joins TRBV19 to TRBJ2-1; TRBD2 might be the D (5 bases). The sequence was obtained from a person aged 18-60 years who received the Ad26.COV2.S COVID-19 vaccine or a placebo. In nucleotides, the CDR3 is TGTGCCAGTAGATGGGCTGGAGGCAATGAGCAGTTCTTC. Its protein product is CASRWAGGNEQFF.